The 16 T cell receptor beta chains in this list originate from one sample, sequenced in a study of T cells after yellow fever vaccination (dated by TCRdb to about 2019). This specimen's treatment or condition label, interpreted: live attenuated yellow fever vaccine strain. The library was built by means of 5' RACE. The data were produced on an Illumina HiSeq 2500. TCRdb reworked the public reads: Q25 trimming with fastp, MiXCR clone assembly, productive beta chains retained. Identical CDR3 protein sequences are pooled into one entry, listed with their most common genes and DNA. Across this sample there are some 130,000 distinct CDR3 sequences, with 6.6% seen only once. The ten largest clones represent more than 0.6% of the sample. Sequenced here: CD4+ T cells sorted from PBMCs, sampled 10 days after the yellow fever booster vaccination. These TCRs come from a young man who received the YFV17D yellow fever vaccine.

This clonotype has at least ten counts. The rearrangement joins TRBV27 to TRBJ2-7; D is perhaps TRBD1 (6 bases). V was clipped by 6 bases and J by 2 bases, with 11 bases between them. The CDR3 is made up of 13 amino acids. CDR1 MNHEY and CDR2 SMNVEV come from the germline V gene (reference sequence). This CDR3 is CASSQGRPYEQYF. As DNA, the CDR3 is TGTGCCAGCAGCCAGGGGAGACCCTACGAGCAGTACTTC.

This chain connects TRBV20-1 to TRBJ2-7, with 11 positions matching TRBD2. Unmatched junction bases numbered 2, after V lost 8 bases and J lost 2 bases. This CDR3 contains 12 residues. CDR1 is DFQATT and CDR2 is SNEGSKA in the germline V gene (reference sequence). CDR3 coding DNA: TGCAGTTCGGGACTAGCGGCCTACGAGCAGTACTTC. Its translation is CSSGLAAYEQYF.

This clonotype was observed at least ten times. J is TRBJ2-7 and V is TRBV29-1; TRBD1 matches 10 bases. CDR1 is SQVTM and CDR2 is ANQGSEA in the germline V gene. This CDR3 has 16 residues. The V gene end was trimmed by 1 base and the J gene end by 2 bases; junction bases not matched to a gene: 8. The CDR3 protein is CSVEVAGQGPPYEQYF. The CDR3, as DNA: TGCAGCGTTGAAGTAGCGGGACAGGGGCCGCCCTACGAGCAGTACTTC.

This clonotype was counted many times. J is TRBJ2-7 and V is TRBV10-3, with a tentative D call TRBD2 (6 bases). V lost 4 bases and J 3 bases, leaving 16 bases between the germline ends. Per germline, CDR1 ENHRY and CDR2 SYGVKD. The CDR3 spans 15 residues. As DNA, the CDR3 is TGTGCCATCAGTGGGATAGCGGCAACTGACTACGAGCAGTACTTC. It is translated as CAISGIAATDYEQYF.

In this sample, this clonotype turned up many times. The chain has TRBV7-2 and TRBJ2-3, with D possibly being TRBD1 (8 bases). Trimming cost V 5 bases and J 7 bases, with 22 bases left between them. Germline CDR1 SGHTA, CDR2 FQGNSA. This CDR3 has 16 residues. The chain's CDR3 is CASSPAHRGGLYTQYF. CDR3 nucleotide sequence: TGTGCCAGCAGCCCCGCACACAGGGGGGGGTTATATACGCAGTATTTT.

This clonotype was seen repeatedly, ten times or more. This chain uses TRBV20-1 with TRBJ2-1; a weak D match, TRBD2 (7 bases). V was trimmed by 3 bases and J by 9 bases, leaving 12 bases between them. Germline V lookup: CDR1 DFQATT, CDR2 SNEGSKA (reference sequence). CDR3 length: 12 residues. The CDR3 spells CSASRGAGEQFF. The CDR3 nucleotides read TGCAGTGCTAGTCGGGGGGCTGGTGAGCAGTTCTTC.

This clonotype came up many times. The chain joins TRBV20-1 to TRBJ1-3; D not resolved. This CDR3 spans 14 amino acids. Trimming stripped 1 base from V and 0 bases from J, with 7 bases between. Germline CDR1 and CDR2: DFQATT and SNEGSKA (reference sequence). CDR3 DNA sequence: TGCAGTGCTAGAGCCGGCAGCTCTGGAAACACCATATATTTT. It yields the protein CSARAGSSGNTIYF.

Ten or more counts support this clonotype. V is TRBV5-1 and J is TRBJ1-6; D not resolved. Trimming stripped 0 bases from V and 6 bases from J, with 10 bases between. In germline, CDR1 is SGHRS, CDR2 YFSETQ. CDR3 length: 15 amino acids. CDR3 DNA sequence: TGCGCCAGCAGCTTGGCACCGGAGAGTAATTCACCCCTCCACTTT. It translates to CASSLAPESNSPLHF.

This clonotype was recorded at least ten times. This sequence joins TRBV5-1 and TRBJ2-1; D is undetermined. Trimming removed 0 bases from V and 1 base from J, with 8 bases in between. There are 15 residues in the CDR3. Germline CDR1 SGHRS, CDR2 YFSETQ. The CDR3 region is CASSLGAGSYNEQFF. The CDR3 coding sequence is TGCGCCAGCAGCTTGGGGGCTGGGTCCTACAATGAGCAGTTCTTC. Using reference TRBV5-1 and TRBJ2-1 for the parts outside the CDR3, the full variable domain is KAGVTQTPRYLIKTRGQQVTLSCSPISGHRSVSWYQQTPGQGLQFLFEYFSETQRNKGNFPGRFSGRQFSNSRSEMNVSTLELGDSALYLCASSLGAGSYNEQFFGPGTRLTVL.

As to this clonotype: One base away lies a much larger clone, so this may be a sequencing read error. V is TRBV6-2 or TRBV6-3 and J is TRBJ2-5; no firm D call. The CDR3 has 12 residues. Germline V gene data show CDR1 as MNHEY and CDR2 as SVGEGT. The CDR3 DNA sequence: TGTTCCAGCAGAAGGTCCTCAGAGACCCAGTACTTC. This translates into CSSRRSSETQYF.

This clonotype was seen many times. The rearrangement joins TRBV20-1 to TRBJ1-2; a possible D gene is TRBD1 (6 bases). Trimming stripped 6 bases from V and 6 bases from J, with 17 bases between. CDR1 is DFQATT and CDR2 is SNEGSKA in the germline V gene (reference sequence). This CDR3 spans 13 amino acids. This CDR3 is CSATGLRKHGYTF. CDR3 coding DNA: TGCAGTGCGACAGGTCTCAGAAAACATGGCTACACCTTC.

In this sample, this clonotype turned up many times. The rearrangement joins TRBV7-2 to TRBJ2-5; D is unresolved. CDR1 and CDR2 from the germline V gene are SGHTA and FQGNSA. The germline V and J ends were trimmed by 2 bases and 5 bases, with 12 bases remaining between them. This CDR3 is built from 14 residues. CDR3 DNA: TGTGCCAGCAGCTTAACCGGGTTTGGGGAGACCCAGTACTTC. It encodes CASSLTGFGETQYF.

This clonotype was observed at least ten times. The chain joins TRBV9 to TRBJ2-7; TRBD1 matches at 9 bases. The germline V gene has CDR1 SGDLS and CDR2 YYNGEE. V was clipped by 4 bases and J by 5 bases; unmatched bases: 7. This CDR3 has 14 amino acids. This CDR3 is CASSSTGGIHEQYF. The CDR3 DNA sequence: TGTGCCAGCAGCAGTACAGGGGGCATCCACGAGCAGTACTTC.

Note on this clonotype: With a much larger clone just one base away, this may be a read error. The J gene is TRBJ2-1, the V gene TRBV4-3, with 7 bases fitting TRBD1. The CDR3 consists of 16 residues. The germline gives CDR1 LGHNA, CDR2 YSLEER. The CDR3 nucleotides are TGCGTCAGCAGCCAAAGGGCGACAGGGTCCGAAAATGAGCAGTTCTTC. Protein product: CVSSQRATGSENEQFF.

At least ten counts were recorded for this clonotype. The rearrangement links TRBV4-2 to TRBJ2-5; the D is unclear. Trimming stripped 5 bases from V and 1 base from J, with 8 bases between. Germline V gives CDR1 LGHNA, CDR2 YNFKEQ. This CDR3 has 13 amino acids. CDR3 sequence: CASSGPLQETQYF. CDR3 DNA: TGTGCCAGCAGCGGGCCCCTCCAAGAGACCCAGTACTTC.

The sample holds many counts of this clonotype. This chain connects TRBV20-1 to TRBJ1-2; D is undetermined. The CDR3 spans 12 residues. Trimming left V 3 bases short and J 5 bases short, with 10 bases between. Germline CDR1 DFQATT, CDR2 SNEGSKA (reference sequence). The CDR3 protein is CSASTSSYGYTF. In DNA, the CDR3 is TGCAGTGCTAGCACCAGTAGTTATGGCTACACCTTC.